This T cell receptor (beta chain) was recorded in a study of graft-versus-host responses after intestinal transplantation (dated by TCRdb to 2020 to 2022). With regard to the full study: The transplants that recipients received were multivisceral, liver-intestinal, or isolated intestinal. Alloreactive clones were identified by sequencing pre-transplant mixed lymphocyte reaction products and comparing these products with unstimulated pre-transplant donor and recipient T cells. A cohort of 20 to 25 intestinal transplant recipients, including one retransplant, was enrolled, and a few patients lacking pretransplant specimens were excluded. Donor T cell macrochimerism was defined as a peak of at least 4% donor T cells among recipient peripheral blood mononuclear cells. After intestinal transplantation, graft-versus-host and host-versus-graft alloreactive T cell clones were followed in the graft, circulation and bone marrow using bulk TCR-beta CDR3 sequencing. Every recipient was given anti-thymocyte globulin induction, then maintenance tacrolimus and steroids for about 3 years. Instead of going to the commercial service, samples from three later patients were sequenced in-house on an Illumina MiSeq and processed with MiXCR. Study-level results and caveats: Peak levels of circulating GvH clones were associated with declines in HvG clones early after transplant. High GvH to HvG T cell clonal ratios were observed in the allografts of patients with donor T cell macrochimerism. The conclusions were limited by the relatively low number and heterogeneity of the intestinal transplant patients. GvH clones were detected in recipient bone marrow, and some appeared earlier in ileal mucosa or blood, consistent with an intestinal mucosal origin.

Blood samples were collected up to 4 times in the first month after transplant and then at least monthly when available. Turning to this clone: The target of this receptor is not known. Base qualities are not provided; no much larger clone lies one nucleotide away.

Relative to germline, V is 4 bases shorter and J is 7 bases shorter, with 22 bases between their ends. From cysteine to phenylalanine, the CDR3 is 16 amino acids long. The DNA shown is the 48-base CDR3, in frame from base 1. The germline V gene yields MNHNS for CDR1 and SASEGT for CDR2. Libraries came from the immunoSEQ multiplex PCR assay. For most patients, genomic DNA was subjected to high-throughput TCR-beta CDR3 sequencing by Adaptive Biotechnologies. In the paper's pipeline: TCR sequencing data were retrieved from Adaptive's ImmunoSEQ software for around 19 patients, whereas three other patients were processed with MiXCR and VDJtools. CDR3 nucleotide sequences shared by donor and recipient were removed because the origin of these sequences could not be assigned. To count as alloreactive, a clone needed at least 2-fold expansion over unstimulated cells and a minimum CFSE-low frequency of 0.002% (template counts) or 0.001% (read counts). Clones were considered mappable if detected in sequenced pre-transplant spleen, lymph node, or MLR CFSE-low populations of the donor or recipient. The cumulative frequency of alloreactive clones was calculated as a percentage of all sequences, weighted by copy number. TCRdb re-hosts the immuneACCESS table, in-frame sequences only. Its copies lack some clones; in the studies checked, an unresolved V gene accounts for under half of them, and the cause for the rest is not known. Clonal size and the V and J genes are those of that table, whereas D and trimming came from the DNA. The sample table lists 35,000 to 40,000 clones, around 86% of them with a count of one. Of the sample, roughly 4% falls within the top ten clones.

The chain is made from TRBV6-1 and TRBJ1-2; perhaps TRBD1 is the D gene, with 5 bases matching. The starting material was PBMCs, obtained 1,000 to 1,300 days after transplant. The sequence derives from a human patient who received an intestinal transplant, so some T cells may come from the graft donor. CDR3 loop: CASSVGTQFNLGGYTF. The nucleotide sequence is given as TGTGCCAGCAGTGTCGGGACTCAATTTAATTTGGGTGGCTACACCTTC.